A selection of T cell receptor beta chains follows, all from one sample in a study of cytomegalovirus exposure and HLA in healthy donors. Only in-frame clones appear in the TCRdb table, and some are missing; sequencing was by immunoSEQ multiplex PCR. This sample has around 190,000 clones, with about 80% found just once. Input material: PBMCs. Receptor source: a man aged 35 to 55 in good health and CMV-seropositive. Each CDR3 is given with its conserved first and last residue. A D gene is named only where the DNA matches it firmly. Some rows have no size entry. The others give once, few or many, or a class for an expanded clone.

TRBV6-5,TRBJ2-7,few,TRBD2,TGTGCCAGCAGACAAGCTAGCGGCTATTTGTCCGAGCAGTACTTC,CASRQASGYLSEQYF
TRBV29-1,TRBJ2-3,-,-,TGCAGCGTAGCACAGGGGGGGGCAGATACGCAGTATTTT,CSVAQGGADTQYF
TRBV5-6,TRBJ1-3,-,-,TGTGCCAGCAGCGCTACAGGGAGTGGAAACACCATATATTTT,CASSATGSGNTIYF
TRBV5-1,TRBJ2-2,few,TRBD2,TGCGCCAGCAGCCCTAGCGGGAGGGACACCGGGGAGCTGTTTTTT,CASSPSGRDTGELFF
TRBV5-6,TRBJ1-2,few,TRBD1,TGTGCCAGCAGCTTGACTCAGGGGGCGCGGTATTATGGCTACACCTTC,CASSLTQGARYYGYTF
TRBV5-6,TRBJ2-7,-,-,TGTGCCAGCAGCTTGGGGCTCACAACCGACTACGAGCAGTACTTC,CASSLGLTTDYEQYF
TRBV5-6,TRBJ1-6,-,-,TGTGCCAGCAGCCGGAGTGATTCACCCCTCCACTTT,CASSRSDSPLHF
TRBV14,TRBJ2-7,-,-,TGTGCCAGCAGCCAAGGGAATGGAGGGGGGGCCTCCGAGCAGTACTTC,CASSQGNGGGASEQYF
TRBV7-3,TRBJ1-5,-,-,TGTGCCAGCAGCTTAATCCGTCAGAGCGGCGTGCCCCAGCATTTT,CASSLIRQSGVPQHF
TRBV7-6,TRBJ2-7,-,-,TGTGCCAGCAGCTTAGCGTCTGACAGAAGCTACGAGCAGTACTTC,CASSLASDRSYEQYF
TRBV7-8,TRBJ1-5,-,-,TGTGCCAGCAGCTTAGCACCGCAGGGTAACAATCAGCCCCAGCATTTT,CASSLAPQGNNQPQHF
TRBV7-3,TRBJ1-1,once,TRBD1,TGTGCCAGCAGCTTGTCGGGACAGGGGTTGGATAGAAACACTGAAGCTTTCTTT,CASSLSGQGLDRNTEAFF
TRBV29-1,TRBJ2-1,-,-,TGCAGCGCCTTGACTAGTGCCAATGAGCAGTTCTTC,CSALTSANEQFF
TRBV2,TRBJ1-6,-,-,TGTGCCAGCAGTGAAGTACAGGAGGGAATTCACCTCCACTTT,CASSEVQEGIHLHF
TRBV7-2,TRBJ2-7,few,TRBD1,TGTGCCAGCAGCTTAGATAGGCGGGGACAGGCTCACTTC,CASSLDRRGQAHF